The rows below give T cell receptor beta chains drawn from one sample of a study of CXCR3-negative and CXCR3-positive naive CD8 T cells. One entry per CDR3 protein, without DNA, is what TCRdb gives after re-calling the 5' RACE reads. The table lists about 84,000 distinct CDR3 sequences. Sequenced: naive CXCR3+ CD8+ T cells from blood. These receptors all stem from a human donor in good health. Some clones in this sample may be carry-over from other donors' samples. The CDR3 runs from the conserved cysteine through the conserved F or W.

J	length	V	CDR3
TRBJ2-7	14	TRBV12-3/TRBV12-4	CASSFAGYENEQYF
TRBJ2-7	15	TRBV3-1	CASSQGQGQNYEQYF
TRBJ2-7	15	TRBV5-1	CASSVGTGGRWEQYF
TRBJ2-1	17	TRBV7-3	CASSSRLAGDPYNEQFF
TRBJ2-5	15	TRBV28	CASRTMGLSGETQYF
TRBJ2-7	14	TRBV28	CASSFPSGSFEQYF
TRBJ2-1	15	TRBV28	CASSQYRDGRNEQFF
TRBJ2-1	11	TRBV3-1	CASSQGLEQFF
TRBJ2-1	17	TRBV7-6	CASSPTGAELSYNEQFF
TRBJ2-1	16	TRBV9	CASSGWGQGAVNEQFF
TRBJ2-7	13	TRBV5-1	CASSFLGASEQYF
TRBJ1-1	13	TRBV5-1	CASSLAVNTEAFF
TRBJ2-7	15	TRBV27	CASSFSDRGLEEQYF
TRBJ2-7	16	TRBV20-1	CSAREGLAEYPYEQYF
TRBJ2-3	16	TRBV6-5	CASSYSSGGNTDTQYF
TRBJ2-1	15	TRBV6-5	CASSYSIGTGNEQFF
TRBJ2-7	16	TRBV28	CASRTRGVHPSYEQYF
TRBJ2-7	14	TRBV10-2	CASSGGGAMIEQYF
TRBJ1-2	16	TRBV14	CASSQDETVSNYGYTF
TRBJ1-2	14	TRBV12-3/TRBV12-4	CASSPISGVGGYTF
TRBJ2-7	16	TRBV7-2	CASSSPGTSGHYEQYF
TRBJ2-2	17	TRBV11-3	CASSLDHDGGELGELFF
TRBJ1-5	14	TRBV4-3	CASSRAPGGQPQHF
TRBJ2-5	14	TRBV18	CASSSGTWTETQYF
TRBJ2-7	13	TRBV28	CASSLGQDYEQYF
TRBJ1-4	16	TRBV7-9	CASSFSTGRIEEKLFF
TRBJ2-1	16	TRBV28	CASSPETSGRAYEQFF
TRBJ2-5	17	TRBV11-2	CASSPTSGGAYQETQYF
TRBJ2-3	14	TRBV12-3/TRBV12-4	CASSVLGQDSTQYF
TRBJ2-5	14	TRBV29-1	CSVESGATGETQYF
TRBJ2-1	16	TRBV12-3/TRBV12-4	CASSPRLAGGRDEQFF
TRBJ2-7	14	TRBV10-3	CAIRRQTGNYEQYF
TRBJ2-7	13	TRBV29-1	CSVVAGGPYEQYF
TRBJ1-2	13	TRBV4-3	CASSLSRGDGYTF
TRBJ2-1	14	TRBV11-3	CASSLYAADDEQFF
TRBJ2-7	14	TRBV4-1	CASSLGDFSYEQYF
TRBJ2-3	16	TRBV29-1	CSVDGLAGGTADTQYF
TRBJ1-1	16	TRBV7-6	CASSLGGTGGYTEAFF
TRBJ1-5	14	TRBV5-1	CASSQGQINLPQHF
TRBJ1-1	13	TRBV4-3	CASSQDLNQEAFF
TRBJ2-1	15	TRBV15	CATSRTGTGSHEQFF
TRBJ1-2	17	TRBV29-1	CSVEGFGTGNNNYGYTF
TRBJ2-7	15	TRBV28	CASSLPAGTTYEQYF
TRBJ2-7	13	TRBV7-2	CASLVGQGLEQYF
TRBJ2-3	13	TRBV12-3/TRBV12-4	CASSSGLLDTQYF
TRBJ2-7	16	TRBV28	CASTLGLAGSRGEQYF
TRBJ2-4	15	TRBV5-4	CASSLDRGGGNIQYF
TRBJ2-7	18	TRBV29-1	CSVVFRSSGNAYSYEQYF
TRBJ2-7	14	TRBV7-9	CASNANRDRDEQYF
TRBJ2-3	17	TRBV6-6	CASSKDGEAFGTDTQYF
TRBJ1-5	14	TRBV7-3	CASSLGGAGQPQHF